This T cell receptor beta chain was obtained from a study of Tregs in tolerant kidney transplant recipients. Findings and caveats of the study: Activated donor B cell expansion appeared to reveal the most relevant donor-specific TCRbeta repertoire.

Germline CDR1 KGHSH, CDR2 LQKENI. There are 14 residues in the CDR3. V was cut by 8 bases and J by 3 bases, with 16 bases left in between. Using immunoSEQ multiplex PCR, the repertoire was profiled, and TCRdb retains in-frame clones only, with some absent. The sample gives some 65,000 clones, around 84% of which show up once; about 4.7% is in the top ten. Unstimulated regulatory T cells (CD4+CD25+CD127-), CD4+CD25- non-regulatory cells, CD4 and CD8 cells were FACS-sorted from thawed PBMCs. Remarks on this clone: The antigen is unknown.

This TCR was sampled from a human donor in good health. The chain links TRBV18 to TRBJ1-1, with D possibly TRBD1 on 5 matching bases. Sequencing input: CD4+ T cells from blood. CDR3 in DNA: TGTGCCAGCGCTAATGACAGCGTGGACACTGAAGCTTTCTTT. It codes for CASANDSVDTEAFF.